This T cell receptor (beta chain) was obtained from a study of T cell responses to AZD1222 COVID-19 vaccine. Study-wide results and limits: Spike was spanned by vaccine-associated CD4 TCRs, with dominance at 160-218 and 743-854. The sample set comprised mostly white British donors with more females, and clonal diversity was possibly underestimated. Spike-specific TCR breadth and depth grew following two AZD1222 doses.

Assay: immunoSEQ multiplex PCR; the TCRdb copy retains only in-frame clones and omits some. The sample lists 95,000 to 150,000 clones, about 90% occurring once. Of note for this clone: As yet, its antigen is unknown.

The germline V gene has CDR1 LNHDA and CDR2 SQIVND (reference sequence). CDR3 length: 14 amino acids. Between the trimmed V and J ends, which lost 3 bases and 6 bases, there was a span of 14 bases. The sequence came from an adult who received the AZD1222 COVID-19 vaccine. The starting material was peripheral blood, obtained 28 days after the second AZD1222 dose. The rearrangement links TRBV19 to TRBJ1-1; D unresolved. The chain's CDR3 is CASSIAASSAEAFF. The CDR3 DNA reads as TGTGCCAGTAGTATCGCGGCCTCAAGCGCTGAAGCTTTCTTT.